These 3 T cell receptor beta chains were all obtained from the same sample, sequenced in a study of blood T cell repertoires in COVID-19. Profiled with immunoSEQ multiplex PCR; TCRdb holds only in-frame clones, not every one. Of about 250,000 clones in the sample, 80% to 90% were seen once. Sequencing was done on a sample of PBMCs or T cells enriched from blood (not recorded which). These receptors originate from a man aged 40-49 years who had recovered from COVID-19.

The chain couples TRBV7-8 to TRBJ1-6; D is possibly TRBD1 (6 bases). The germline V gene encodes CDR1 SGHVS and CDR2 FQNEAQ. This CDR3 comprises 15 residues. The V and J ends lost 1 base and 7 bases respectively, with 11 bases between them. Written as DNA, the CDR3 is TGTGCCAGCAGCTTAGTGGTCCAGGGGAATTCACCCCTCCACTTT. This codes for CASSLVVQGNSPLHF.

The V gene is TRBV4-3, the J gene TRBJ2-3, with TRBD2 matching over 7 bases. The CDR3 covers 20 residues. CDR1 and CDR2 (germline): LGHNA, YSLEER. V lost 0 bases, J lost 2 bases, and 17 bases stayed unmatched. The CDR3 coding sequence is TGCGCCAGCAGCCAAGATGCCGGGCTGTCTGGGACTACCTACACAGATACGCAGTATTTT. Translating it yields CASSQDAGLSGTTYTDTQYF.

This clone was recorded only once. This chain joins TRBV5-4 and TRBJ1-1; D gene unclear. With 0 bases removed from V and 4 bases from J, the gap between germline ends came to 7 bases. CDR1 is SGHNT, CDR2 YYREEE, per germline (reference sequence). The CDR3 is 13 residues long. Written as DNA, the CDR3 is TGTGCCAGCAGCTTGGTGGTCGGCACTGAAGCTTTCTTT. It encodes CASSLVVGTEAFF.